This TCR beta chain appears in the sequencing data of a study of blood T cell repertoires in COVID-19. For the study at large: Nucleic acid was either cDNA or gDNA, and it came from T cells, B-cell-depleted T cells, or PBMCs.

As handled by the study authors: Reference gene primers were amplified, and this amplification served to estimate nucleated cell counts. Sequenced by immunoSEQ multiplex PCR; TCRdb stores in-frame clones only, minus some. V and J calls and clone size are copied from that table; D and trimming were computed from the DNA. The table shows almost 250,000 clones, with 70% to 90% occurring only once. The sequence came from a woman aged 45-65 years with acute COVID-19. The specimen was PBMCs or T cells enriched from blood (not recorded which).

The CDR3 DNA is TGCGCCAGCAGCCCGGTGAGTGGCTCCTACAATGAGCAGTTCTTC. It yields the protein CASSPVSGSYNEQFF. The chain joins TRBV5-1 to TRBJ2-1; D call uncertain. The germline CDR1 and CDR2 sequences are SGHRS and YFSETQ. V was pared by 4 bases and J by 0 bases, with 11 bases between. CDR3 length: 15 amino acids.